This T cell receptor beta chain was identified during a study of T cell responses to AZD1222 COVID-19 vaccine. The study's findings and limits: Repertoire sampling happened only post peak T cell response. Donors were chiefly white British, with a greater number of females, and clonal diversity was perhaps underestimated.

Using immunoSEQ multiplex PCR, the repertoire was profiled, and TCRdb retains in-frame clones only, with some absent. The data hold around 120,000 clones, with about nine tenths observed a single time. Of note for this clone: Its cognate antigen is unknown.

The CDR3 covers 14 residues. The V gene's germline CDR1 is DFQATT and CDR2 SNEGSKA (reference sequence). The V end lost 3 bases, the J end lost 4 bases, and 15 bases lay between the germline ends. The TCR was taken from an adult in good health. The rearrangement uses TRBV20-1 and TRBJ1-1, with TRBD1 as a possible D gene (5 bases). The starting material was peripheral blood, obtained on day 0 of AZD1222 vaccination. The CDR3: CSASEGSGGTEAFF. The CDR3 DNA reads TGCAGTGCTAGTGAGGGTTCGGGGGGCACTGAAGCTTTCTTT.